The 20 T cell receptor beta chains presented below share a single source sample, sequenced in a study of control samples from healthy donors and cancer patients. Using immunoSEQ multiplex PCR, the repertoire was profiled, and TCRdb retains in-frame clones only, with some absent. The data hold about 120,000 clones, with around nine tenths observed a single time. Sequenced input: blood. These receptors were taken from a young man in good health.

CDR3 amino acids: CASSTALNTEAFF. CDR3 in DNA: TGTGCCAGCAGTACGGCGCTGAACACTGAAGCTTTCTTT. The chain is built from TRBV6-6 and TRBJ1-1; D gene uncertain. The CDR3 covers 13 residues. Looked up from germline, CDR1 is MNHNY and CDR2 is SVGAGI (reference sequence). Between the trimmed V and J ends, which lost 5 bases and 0 bases, there was a span of 7 bases.

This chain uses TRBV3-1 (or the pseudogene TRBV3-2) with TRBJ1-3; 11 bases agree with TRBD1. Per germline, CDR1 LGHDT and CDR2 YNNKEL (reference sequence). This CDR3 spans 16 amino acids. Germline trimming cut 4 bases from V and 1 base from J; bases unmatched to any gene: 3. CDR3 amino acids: CASSPRDRGSGNTIYF. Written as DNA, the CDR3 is TGTGCCAGCAGCCCGAGGGACAGGGGGTCTGGAAACACCATATATTTT.

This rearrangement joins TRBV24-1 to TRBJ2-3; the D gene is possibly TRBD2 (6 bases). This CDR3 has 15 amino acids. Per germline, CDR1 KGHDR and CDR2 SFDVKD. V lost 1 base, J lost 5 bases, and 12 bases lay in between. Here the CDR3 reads CATSDFGGWEDTQYF. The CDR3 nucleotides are TGTGCCACCAGTGATTTTGGGGGGTGGGAAGATACGCAGTATTTT.

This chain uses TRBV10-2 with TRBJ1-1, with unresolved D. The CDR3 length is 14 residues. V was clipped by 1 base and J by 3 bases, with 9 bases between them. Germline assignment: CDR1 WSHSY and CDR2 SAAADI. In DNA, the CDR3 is TGCGCCAGCAGTGAGTGGGGATTGGACACTGAAGCTTTCTTT. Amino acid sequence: CASSEWGLDTEAFF.

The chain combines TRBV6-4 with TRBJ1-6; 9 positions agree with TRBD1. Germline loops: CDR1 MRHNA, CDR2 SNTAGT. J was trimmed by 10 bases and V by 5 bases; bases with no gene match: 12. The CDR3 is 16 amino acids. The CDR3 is CASSTVPGQGISPLHF. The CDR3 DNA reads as TGTGCCAGCAGTACCGTTCCGGGACAGGGAATATCACCCCTCCACTTT.

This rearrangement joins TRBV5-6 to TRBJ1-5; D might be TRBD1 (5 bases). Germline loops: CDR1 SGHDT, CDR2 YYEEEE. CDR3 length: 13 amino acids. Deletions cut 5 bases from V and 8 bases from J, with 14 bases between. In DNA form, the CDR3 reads TGTGCCAGCAGTTCAACCCAGGGAGAGCCCCAGCATTTT. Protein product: CASSSTQGEPQHF.

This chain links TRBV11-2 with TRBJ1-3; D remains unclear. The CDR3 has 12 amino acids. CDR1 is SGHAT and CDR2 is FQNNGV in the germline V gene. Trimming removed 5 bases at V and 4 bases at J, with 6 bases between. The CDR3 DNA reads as TGTGCCAGCAGCGGACCGGGAAACACCATATATTTT. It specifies CASSGPGNTIYF.

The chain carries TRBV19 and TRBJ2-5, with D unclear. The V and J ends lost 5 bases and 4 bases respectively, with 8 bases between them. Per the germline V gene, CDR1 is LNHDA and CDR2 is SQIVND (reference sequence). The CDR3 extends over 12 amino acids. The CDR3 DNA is TGTGCCAGTAGTCCCCCCGGAGAGACCCAGTACTTC. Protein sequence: CASSPPGETQYF.

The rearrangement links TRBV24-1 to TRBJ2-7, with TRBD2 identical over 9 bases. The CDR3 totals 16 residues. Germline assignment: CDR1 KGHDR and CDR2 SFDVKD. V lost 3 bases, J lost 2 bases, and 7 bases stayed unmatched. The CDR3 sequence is CATSDGRRGGAYEQYF. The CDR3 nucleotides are TGTGCCACCAGTGATGGTCGGCGCGGGGGGGCCTACGAGCAGTACTTC.

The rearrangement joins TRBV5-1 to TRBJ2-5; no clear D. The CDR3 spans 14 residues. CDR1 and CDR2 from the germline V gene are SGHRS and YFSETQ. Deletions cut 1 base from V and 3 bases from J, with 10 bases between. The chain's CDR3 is CASSLTEVKETQYF. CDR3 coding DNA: TGCGCCAGCAGCTTGACAGAAGTAAAAGAGACCCAGTACTTC.

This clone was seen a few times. Here the CDR3 DNA reads TGCGCCAGCAGTGACGTCAGGGAAAGGAGGATTCAGTACTTC. The encoded protein is CASSDVRERRIQYF. This chain joins TRBV10-2 and TRBJ2-5, with D perhaps given as TRBD1 or TRBD2 (5 bases each). With 3 bases removed from V and 11 bases from J, the gap between germline ends came to 19 bases. This CDR3 region has 14 residues. CDR1 and CDR2 from the germline V gene are WSHSY and SAAADI.

DNA for the CDR3: TGTGCCAGCAGCCCCCAGACAGGTTTTAACTATGGCTACACCTTC. It yields the protein CASSPQTGFNYGYTF. The V call is TRBV9, the J call TRBJ1-2; possibly TRBD1 for D (6 bases). This CDR3 contains 15 residues. The ends were cut back, 4 bases at V and 1 base at J, with 14 bases in the middle. Germline V gene sequence: CDR1 SGDLS, CDR2 YYNGEE.

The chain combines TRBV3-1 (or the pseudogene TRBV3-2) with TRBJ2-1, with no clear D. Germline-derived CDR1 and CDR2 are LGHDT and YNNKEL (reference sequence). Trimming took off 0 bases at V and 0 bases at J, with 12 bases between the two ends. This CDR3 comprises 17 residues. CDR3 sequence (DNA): TGTGCCAGCAGCCAAGAAAAGGGCTCCTTCTCCTACAATGAGCAGTTCTTC. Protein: CASSQEKGSFSYNEQFF.

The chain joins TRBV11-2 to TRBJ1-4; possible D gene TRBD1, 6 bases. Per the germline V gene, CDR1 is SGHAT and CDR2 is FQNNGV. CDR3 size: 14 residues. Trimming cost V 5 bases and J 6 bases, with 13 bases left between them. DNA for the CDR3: TGTGCCAGCAGCAGGGGGGCAGGGGATGAAAAACTGTTTTTT. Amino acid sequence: CASSRGAGDEKLFF.

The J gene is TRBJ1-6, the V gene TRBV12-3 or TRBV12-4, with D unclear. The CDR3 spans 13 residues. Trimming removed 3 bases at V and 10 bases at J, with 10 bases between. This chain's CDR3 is CASSFELGSPLHF. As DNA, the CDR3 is TGTGCCAGCAGTTTCGAGCTGGGGTCACCCCTCCACTTT.

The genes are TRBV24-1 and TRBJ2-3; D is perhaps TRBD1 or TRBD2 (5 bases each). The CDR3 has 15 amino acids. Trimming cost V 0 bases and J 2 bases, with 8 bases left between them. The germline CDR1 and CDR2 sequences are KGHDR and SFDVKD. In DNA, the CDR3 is TGTGCCACCAGTGATTTGGGGGGACCCACAGATACGCAGTATTTT. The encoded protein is CATSDLGGPTDTQYF.

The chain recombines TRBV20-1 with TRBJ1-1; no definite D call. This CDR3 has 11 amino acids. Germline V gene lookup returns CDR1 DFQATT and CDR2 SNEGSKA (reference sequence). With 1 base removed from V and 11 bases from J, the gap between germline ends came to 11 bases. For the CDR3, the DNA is TGCAGTGCTAGAGTCGAGTCCGAGGCTTTCTTT. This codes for CSARVESEAFF.

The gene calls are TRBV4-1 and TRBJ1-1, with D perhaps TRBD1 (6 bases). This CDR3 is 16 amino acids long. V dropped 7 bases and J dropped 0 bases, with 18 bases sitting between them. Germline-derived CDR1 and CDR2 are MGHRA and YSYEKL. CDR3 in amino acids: CASIRDNGAMNTEAFF. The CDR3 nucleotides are TGCGCCAGCATTCGGGACAACGGAGCGATGAACACTGAAGCTTTCTTT.

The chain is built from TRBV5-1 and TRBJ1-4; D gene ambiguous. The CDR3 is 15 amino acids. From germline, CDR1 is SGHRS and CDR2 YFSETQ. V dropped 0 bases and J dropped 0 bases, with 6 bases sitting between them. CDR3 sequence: CASSLGPSTNEKLFF. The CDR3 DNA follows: TGCGCCAGCAGCTTGGGACCGTCAACTAATGAAAAACTGTTTTTT.

DNA of the CDR3: TGTGCCAGCAGTTTCATCGGCAGGGGCGGGGAGACCCAGTACTTC. Protein: CASSFIGRGGETQYF. The chain is built from TRBV28 and TRBJ2-5; perhaps TRBD1 as D (6 bases). The germline V and J ends were trimmed by 3 bases and 5 bases, with 16 bases remaining between them. This CDR3 has 15 amino acids. CDR1 MDHEN and CDR2 SYDVKM come from the germline V gene.